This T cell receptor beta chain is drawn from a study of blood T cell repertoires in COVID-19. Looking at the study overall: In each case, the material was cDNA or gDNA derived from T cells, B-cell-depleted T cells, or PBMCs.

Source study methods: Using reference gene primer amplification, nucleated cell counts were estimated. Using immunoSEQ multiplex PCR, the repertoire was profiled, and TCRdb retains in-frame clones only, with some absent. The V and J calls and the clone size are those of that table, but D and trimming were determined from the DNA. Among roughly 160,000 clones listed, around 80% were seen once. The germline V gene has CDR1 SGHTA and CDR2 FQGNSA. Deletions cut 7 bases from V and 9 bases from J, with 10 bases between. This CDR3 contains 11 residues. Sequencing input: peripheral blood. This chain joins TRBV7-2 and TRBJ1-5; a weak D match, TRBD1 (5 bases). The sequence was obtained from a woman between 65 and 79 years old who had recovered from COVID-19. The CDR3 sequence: CASTRGGPQHF. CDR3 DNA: TGTGCCAGCACCCGGGGGGGGCCCCAGCATTTT.